Listed here is a single TCR beta chain. Its antigen remains unidentified. The entry originates in a study of shared clonotypes between healthy human individuals. Notes on the study in general: Measured sharing among donors was expected to vary with sequencing depth.

CD45RO-negative cells were positively selected for CCR7, leaving out terminally differentiated effector memory CD45RA+ cells. Donation came from healthy HIV-negative adults that had no recent acute infections or vaccinations. Every one of the donors was a Caucasian adult that lived in Nashville, Tennessee. Profiling relied on immunoSEQ multiplex PCR, and the TCRdb table lists in-frame clones only, not all of them. Of around 2,100,000 clones listed, about 95% are singletons. Germline CDR1 SNHLY, CDR2 FYNNEI. The CDR3 loop spans 14 amino acids. V was pared by 6 bases and J by 4 bases, with 10 bases between.

Material: naive CD8+ T cells sorted from blood. The origin of this receptor is a man aged 18 to 30 in good health. The chain has TRBV2 and TRBJ2-6; no firm D call. The CDR3 protein is CASRLNSGANVLTF. CDR3 DNA: TGTGCCAGCAGACTAAATTCCGGGGCCAACGTCCTGACTTTC.